These T cell receptor beta chains were read from a single sample in a study of T cells in Graves' hyperthyroidism and ophthalmopathy. A single record per CDR3 protein comes from TCRdb applying MiXCR to the multiplex PCR reads. The profile shows hundreds of thousands of distinct CDR3 sequences, 15% to 19% of them singletons. Source material: blood. These receptor sequences come from a woman aged 18-35 years with Graves' hyperthyroidism. CDR3s include the opening cysteine and the closing phenylalanine or tryptophan. D genes are given only for firm matches. Only part of the rows carry a size: once, few, many, or a class if the clone is expanded.

TRBJ2-7	-	TRBV27	many	CASSVGHFYEQYF	TGTGCCAGCAGTGTGGGACACTTCTACGAGCAGTACTTC
TRBJ2-1	-	TRBV7-3	-	CASSVDNEQFF	TGTGCCAGCAGCGTGGACAATGAGCAGTTCTTC
TRBJ2-3	TRBD2	TRBV10-3	-	CAISPGLAGRDTQYF	TGTGCCATCAGTCCGGGACTAGCGGGAAGAGATACGCAGTATTTT
TRBJ2-1	-	TRBV5-1	many	CATRTGSNEQFF	TGCGCCACCCGGACGGGGAGCAATGAGCAGTTCTTC
TRBJ2-6	-	TRBV3-1	few	CASSLGSTGANVLTF	TGTGCCAGCAGCTTGGGGTCTACTGGGGCCAACGTCCTGACTTTC
TRBJ1-6	-	TRBV7-2	many	CASSLRNSPLHF	TGTGCCAGCAGCTTACGGAATTCACCCCTCCACTTT
TRBJ2-7	TRBD2	TRBV6-1	-	CASSEKGLAYEQYF	TGTGCCAGCAGTGAGAAGGGACTAGCCTACGAGCAGTACTTC
TRBJ2-5	-	TRBV15	many	CATSRSYPWYQETQYF	TGTGCCACCAGCAGATCTTACCCGTGGTACCAAGAGACCCAGTACTTC
TRBJ2-5	TRBD2	TRBV12-3/TRBV12-4	many	CASSLTSGGVKTQYF	TGTGCCAGCAGTTTGACTAGCGGGGGGGTAAAGACCCAGTACTTC
TRBJ1-2	-	TRBV9	few	CASSVAAGAHGYTF	TGTGCCAGCAGCGTAGCTGCGGGGGCCCACGGCTACACCTTC
TRBJ2-2	-	TRBV5-4	-	CASSLGGFAEELFF	TGTGCCAGCAGCTTGGGGGGCTTTGCGGAGGAGCTGTTTTTT
TRBJ2-1	-	TRBV12-3/TRBV12-4	-	CASSLSRGPPYNEQFF	TGTGCCAGCAGTTTAAGTCGGGGGCCCCCCTACAATGAGCAGTTCTTC
TRBJ2-7	-	TRBV14	few	CASSQGAGALYEQYF	TGTGCCAGCAGCCAAGGAGCAGGGGCTTTATACGAGCAGTACTTC
TRBJ2-7	-	TRBV7-2	many	CASSLGVGSGYEQYF	TGTGCCAGCAGCTTAGGGGTCGGCTCTGGCTACGAGCAGTACTTC
TRBJ2-5	-	TRBV18	-	CASSPRQAQQETQYF	TGTGCCAGCTCACCTCGCCAGGCACAACAAGAGACCCAGTACTTC
TRBJ2-2	-	TRBV6-1	-	CASSPVVDTGELFF	TGTGCCAGCAGTCCAGTAGTCGACACCGGGGAGCTGTTTTTT
TRBJ1-2	-	TRBV19	few	CASTQSGGSGGYTF	TGTGCCAGTACCCAATCGGGGGGAAGTGGAGGCTACACCTTC
TRBJ2-5	-	TRBV24-1	many	CATSDVRDSQETQYF	TGTGCCACCAGTGATGTCCGGGACTCTCAAGAGACCCAGTACTTC
TRBJ1-2	-	TRBV3-1	many	CASSQEGKVSNYGYTF	TGTGCCAGCAGCCAAGAGGGGAAGGTTTCTAACTATGGCTACACCTTC
TRBJ2-1	TRBD1	TRBV7-9	many	CAGGTGYNEQFF	TGTGCCGGGGGGACAGGGTACAATGAGCAGTTCTTC
TRBJ1-6	TRBD1	TRBV5-1	many	CASSSTGGAGSPLHF	TGCGCCAGCAGCTCGACAGGGGGAGCAGGATCACCCCTCCACTTT
TRBJ2-7	-	TRBV3-1	-	CASSPPLNPEQYF	TGTGCCAGCAGCCCCCCTCTTAATCCCGAGCAGTACTTC
TRBJ1-1	-	TRBV9	-	CASSQLGGGQHTEAFF	TGTGCCAGCAGTCAACTTGGGGGGGGACAACATACTGAAGCTTTCTTT
TRBJ2-4	-	TRBV12-3/TRBV12-4	many	CASSSLKNIQYF	TGTGCCAGCAGTTCCTTAAAAAACATTCAGTACTTC
TRBJ2-1	TRBD2	TRBV7-2	many	CASSSWALAGIGSEQFF	TGTGCCAGCAGCTCCTGGGCGCTAGCGGGTATCGGTAGTGAGCAGTTCTTC
TRBJ2-1	-	TRBV7-8	many	CASSPGAVGQFF	TGTGCCAGCAGCCCCGGAGCAGTAGGGCAGTTCTTC
TRBJ1-3	-	TRBV5-1	few	CASSYAGAPGNTIYF	TGCGCCAGCAGTTACGCCGGAGCCCCTGGAAACACCATATATTTT